A selection of T cell receptor beta chains follows, all from one sample in a study of long-term antiretroviral therapy in people with HIV. The assay was immunoSEQ multiplex PCR, and TCRdb's table has in-frame clones only and misses some. This table holds 15,000 to 20,000 clones, roughly 79% found once. The specimen comprised unsorted PBMCs, sampled 2.3 years after starting antiretroviral therapy. These TCRs come from a woman aged 40 to 50 with HIV. Each CDR3 is given with its conserved first and last residue. A D gene is named only where the DNA matches it firmly. For some rows the clone size is stated as once, few or many, or as a class when expanded; others skip it.

D gene: -; clone size: -; J gene: TRBJ1-2; V gene: TRBV28; CDR3 protein: CAIRRIPYGYTF; CDR3 DNA: TGTGCCATCAGGCGGATTCCCTATGGCTACACCTTC
D gene: -; clone size: -; J gene: TRBJ1-4; V gene: TRBV2; CDR3 protein: CASRLLANEKLFF; CDR3 DNA: TGTGCCAGCAGGTTGCTGGCTAATGAAAAACTGTTTTTT
D gene: TRBD1; clone size: -; J gene: TRBJ1-6; V gene: TRBV4-2; CDR3 protein: CASSQGNRGISPLHF; CDR3 DNA: TGTGCCAGCAGCCAAGGTAACAGGGGAATTTCACCCCTCCACTTT
D gene: TRBD1; clone size: -; J gene: TRBJ2-7; V gene: TRBV5-1; CDR3 protein: CASSLGTAPYEQYF; CDR3 DNA: TGCGCCAGCAGCCTCGGGACAGCTCCCTACGAGCAGTACTTC
D gene: -; clone size: -; J gene: TRBJ1-4; V gene: TRBV5-1; CDR3 protein: CASSLGQGSEKLFF; CDR3 DNA: TGCGCCAGCAGCTTGGGGCAGGGAAGTGAAAAACTGTTTTTT
D gene: -; clone size: -; J gene: TRBJ2-2; V gene: TRBV11-2; CDR3 protein: CASSLGPNTGELFF; CDR3 DNA: TGTGCCAGCAGCTTAGGACCGAACACCGGGGAGCTGTTTTTT
D gene: TRBD2; clone size: few; J gene: TRBJ2-2; V gene: TRBV5-5; CDR3 protein: CASSARGFGTRLSSELFF; CDR3 DNA: TGTGCCAGCAGCGCCCGGGGCTTCGGGACTAGGCTTTCTTCGGAGCTGTTTTTT
D gene: TRBD1; clone size: once; J gene: TRBJ1-1; V gene: TRBV6-1; CDR3 protein: CASSRFGQGAEAFF; CDR3 DNA: TGTGCCAGCAGCCGCTTTGGACAGGGAGCTGAAGCTTTCTTT
D gene: TRBD1; clone size: -; J gene: TRBJ2-7; V gene: TRBV18; CDR3 protein: CASSPPDRVSYEQYF; CDR3 DNA: TGTGCCAGCTCACCACCGGACAGGGTCTCCTACGAGCAGTACTTC
D gene: TRBD1; clone size: -; J gene: TRBJ1-2; V gene: TRBV27; CDR3 protein: CASSFQGAGYTF; CDR3 DNA: TGTGCCAGCAGTTTTCAGGGGGCAGGCTACACCTTC
D gene: -; clone size: -; J gene: TRBJ2-7; V gene: TRBV6-5; CDR3 protein: CASSYSFQGSHEQYF; CDR3 DNA: TGTGCCAGCAGTTACTCGTTCCAGGGTTCCCACGAGCAGTACTTC
D gene: -; clone size: -; J gene: TRBJ2-7; V gene: TRBV12-5; CDR3 protein: CASFGDPKGEQYF; CDR3 DNA: TGTGCTAGTTTTGGGGACCCCAAAGGAGAGCAGTACTTC
D gene: -; clone size: -; J gene: TRBJ1-5; V gene: TRBV11-2; CDR3 protein: CASGEVRGSNQPQHF; CDR3 DNA: TGTGCCAGCGGGGAAGTACGGGGTAGCAATCAGCCCCAGCATTTT
D gene: TRBD1; clone size: few; J gene: TRBJ2-7; V gene: TRBV15; CDR3 protein: CATRGTGSYEQYF; CDR3 DNA: TGTGCCACCAGAGGGACAGGGAGCTACGAGCAGTACTTC
D gene: -; clone size: -; J gene: TRBJ1-6; V gene: TRBV10-3; CDR3 protein: CAIRNPQQGPNSPLHF; CDR3 DNA: TGTGCCATCAGGAACCCCCAACAGGGTCCTAATTCACCCCTCCACTTT
D gene: TRBD1; clone size: -; J gene: TRBJ2-7; V gene: TRBV30; CDR3 protein: CAWSRDRGFSEQYF; CDR3 DNA: TGTGCCTGGAGCCGGGACAGGGGGTTCTCCGAGCAGTACTTC
D gene: TRBD2; clone size: -; J gene: TRBJ2-3; V gene: TRBV7-6; CDR3 protein: CASSLSGSVDTQYF; CDR3 DNA: TGTGCCAGCAGCCTCAGCGGGAGCGTGGATACGCAGTATTTT
D gene: -; clone size: -; J gene: TRBJ2-6; V gene: TRBV5-1; CDR3 protein: CASSATGSGANVLTF; CDR3 DNA: TGCGCCAGCAGCGCAACAGGCTCTGGGGCCAACGTCCTGACTTTC
D gene: -; clone size: -; J gene: TRBJ1-1; V gene: TRBV19; CDR3 protein: CASSGGITANTEAFF; CDR3 DNA: TGTGCCAGTAGTGGGGGAATAACAGCGAACACTGAAGCTTTCTTT
D gene: -; clone size: once; J gene: TRBJ2-3; V gene: TRBV11-3; CDR3 protein: CASSLRDTQYF; CDR3 DNA: TGTGCCAGCAGCCTGAGGGATACGCAGTATTTT
D gene: TRBD1; clone size: -; J gene: TRBJ2-3; V gene: TRBV6-1; CDR3 protein: CASGWDSRLSDTQYF; CDR3 DNA: TGTGCCAGCGGATGGGACAGCCGCTTGAGTGATACGCAGTATTTT
D gene: -; clone size: -; J gene: TRBJ2-1; V gene: TRBV9; CDR3 protein: CASSVDTVGRGHDEQFF; CDR3 DNA: TGTGCCAGCAGCGTAGATACAGTTGGGCGAGGTCACGATGAGCAGTTCTTC
D gene: -; clone size: -; J gene: TRBJ2-1; V gene: TRBV7-9; CDR3 protein: CASSLVEQFF; CDR3 DNA: TGTGCCAGCAGCTTAGTTGAGCAGTTCTTC
D gene: -; clone size: -; J gene: TRBJ2-7; V gene: TRBV5-5; CDR3 protein: CASSWGAAYEQYF; CDR3 DNA: TGTGCCAGCAGCTGGGGGGCAGCCTACGAGCAGTACTTC
D gene: TRBD2; clone size: once; J gene: TRBJ2-7; V gene: TRBV2; CDR3 protein: CASSELAELYEQYF; CDR3 DNA: TGTGCCAGCAGTGAACTAGCGGAGCTCTACGAGCAGTACTTC
D gene: TRBD1; clone size: -; J gene: TRBJ1-1; V gene: TRBV7-2; CDR3 protein: CASSSFRDRVNTEAFF; CDR3 DNA: TGTGCCAGCAGCTCCTTCCGGGACAGGGTGAACACTGAAGCTTTCTTT
D gene: -; clone size: -; J gene: TRBJ1-3; V gene: TRBV4-3; CDR3 protein: CASSQDRAGVDGNTIYF; CDR3 DNA: TGCGCCAGCAGCCAAGACCGCGCAGGGGTCGACGGAAACACCATATATTTT
D gene: -; clone size: -; J gene: TRBJ2-5; V gene: TRBV2; CDR3 protein: CASSQSRGPIETQYF; CDR3 DNA: TGTGCCAGCAGTCAGAGTCGTGGGCCGATAGAGACCCAGTACTTC
D gene: -; clone size: -; J gene: TRBJ1-3; V gene: TRBV19; CDR3 protein: CASSSRYRSGNTIYF; CDR3 DNA: TGTGCCAGTAGTTCACGATATCGCTCTGGAAACACCATATATTTT
D gene: TRBD2; clone size: -; J gene: TRBJ2-5; V gene: TRBV6-6; CDR3 protein: CATKTGTSGSREQYF; CDR3 DNA: TGTGCCACCAAGACAGGGACTAGCGGGAGTAGGGAGCAGTACTTC
D gene: TRBD1; clone size: -; J gene: TRBJ2-7; V gene: TRBV7-9; CDR3 protein: CASSRTGDEQYF; CDR3 DNA: TGTGCCAGCAGCCGGACAGGGGACGAGCAGTACTTC
D gene: TRBD2; clone size: -; J gene: TRBJ2-2; V gene: TRBV18; CDR3 protein: CASSSLSSGGHSRGELFF; CDR3 DNA: TGTGCCAGCTCATCCCTATCTAGCGGGGGCCACTCCCGCGGGGAGCTGTTTTTT
D gene: -; clone size: -; J gene: TRBJ2-1; V gene: TRBV7-8; CDR3 protein: CASSLESSSYNEQFF; CDR3 DNA: TGTGCCAGCAGCTTAGAGTCCAGCTCCTACAATGAGCAGTTCTTC
D gene: -; clone size: -; J gene: TRBJ2-3; V gene: TRBV5-4; CDR3 protein: CASSYRDNSDTQYF; CDR3 DNA: TGTGCCAGCAGCTACCGGGACAACTCAGATACGCAGTATTTT
D gene: -; clone size: -; J gene: TRBJ2-7; V gene: TRBV7-9; CDR3 protein: CASSQTAQQIFGEQYF; CDR3 DNA: TGTGCCAGCAGCCAAACGGCCCAGCAGATCTTCGGCGAGCAGTACTTC
D gene: -; clone size: -; J gene: TRBJ2-1; V gene: TRBV5-5; CDR3 protein: CASSRVSGGPPIEQFF; CDR3 DNA: TGTGCCAGCAGCCGAGTCAGCGGAGGGCCCCCAATCGAGCAGTTCTTC
D gene: TRBD1; clone size: -; J gene: TRBJ1-1; V gene: TRBV30; CDR3 protein: CAWINGQGPTEAFF; CDR3 DNA: TGTGCCTGGATCAACGGACAGGGGCCGACTGAAGCTTTCTTT
D gene: -; clone size: -; J gene: TRBJ2-3; V gene: TRBV10-3; CDR3 protein: CAISARTTSDTQYF; CDR3 DNA: TGTGCCATCAGTGCCCGAACTACATCGGATACGCAGTATTTT
D gene: TRBD2; clone size: -; J gene: TRBJ2-7; V gene: TRBV7-2; CDR3 protein: CASSLGTSGSTYEQYF; CDR3 DNA: TGTGCCAGCAGCTTAGGTACTAGCGGATCAACCTACGAGCAGTACTTC
D gene: -; clone size: once; J gene: TRBJ2-7; V gene: TRBV7-8; CDR3 protein: CASSFAPSYEQYF; CDR3 DNA: TGTGCCAGCAGCTTCGCCCCTTCCTACGAGCAGTACTTC
D gene: -; clone size: -; J gene: TRBJ2-7; V gene: TRBV10-3; CDR3 protein: CAISESYGTLSGQYF; CDR3 DNA: TGTGCCATCAGTGAGTCGTACGGGACGTTAAGCGGGCAGTACTTC
D gene: -; clone size: -; J gene: TRBJ1-1; V gene: TRBV25-1; CDR3 protein: CASSEGGRNTEAFF; CDR3 DNA: TGTGCCAGCAGTGAAGGAGGAAGGAACACTGAAGCTTTCTTT
D gene: -; clone size: -; J gene: TRBJ1-5; V gene: TRBV7-9; CDR3 protein: CASSLAGAGGQPQHF; CDR3 DNA: TGTGCCAGCAGCTTAGCAGGGGCCGGTGGTCAGCCCCAGCATTTT
D gene: -; clone size: -; J gene: TRBJ1-1; V gene: TRBV9; CDR3 protein: CASSVAPAGLTFF; CDR3 DNA: TGTGCCAGCAGCGTAGCCCCGGCAGGGTTAACTTTCTTT
D gene: -; clone size: -; J gene: TRBJ2-7; V gene: TRBV6-1; CDR3 protein: CASKGSYEQYF; CDR3 DNA: TGTGCCAGCAAGGGATCATACGAGCAGTACTTC
D gene: -; clone size: -; J gene: TRBJ2-1; V gene: TRBV7-9; CDR3 protein: CASSLDLYNEQFF; CDR3 DNA: TGTGCCAGCAGCTTAGACCTCTACAATGAGCAGTTCTTC
D gene: TRBD1; clone size: -; J gene: TRBJ1-6; V gene: TRBV25-1; CDR3 protein: CASSPSRGDNSPLHF; CDR3 DNA: TGTGCCAGCAGTCCCAGCAGGGGGGATAATTCACCCCTCCACTTT
D gene: -; clone size: -; J gene: TRBJ2-4; V gene: TRBV5-6; CDR3 protein: CASSLGDKYNIQYF; CDR3 DNA: TGTGCCAGCAGCTTGGGGGACAAGTATAACATTCAGTACTTC
D gene: -; clone size: -; J gene: TRBJ2-1; V gene: TRBV10-3; CDR3 protein: CAIKGTSPYNEQFF; CDR3 DNA: TGTGCCATCAAGGGGACAAGCCCCTACAATGAGCAGTTCTTC
D gene: -; clone size: -; J gene: TRBJ2-3; V gene: TRBV21-1; CDR3 protein: CASSKVRADTQYF; CDR3 DNA: TGTGCCAGCAGCAAAGTGAGGGCAGATACGCAGTATTTT